Listed below are T cell receptor beta chains from one sample, sequenced in a study of response to subunit inactivated influenza vaccine. TCRdb re-analysed the RT-PCR reads in MiXCR, keeping a single row per CDR3 protein. The sample holds roughly 700,000 distinct CDR3 sequences; about 14% are singletons and the top ten take 6% to 8%. The sequencing used PBMCs from blood, collected approximately 15 days before vaccination. These receptor sequences come from a man aged 45-60 years who received an inactivated influenza vaccine. Both conserved end residues are part of each CDR3. Each record gives: J gene, D gene, clone size, V gene, CDR3 DNA, CDR3 protein. The D gene is left open where the match is weak. Clone size is not always given. Where it is, it says once, few, many or a class for expanded clones.

TRBJ2-3	-	few	TRBV5-1	TGCGCCAGCCTCGAGGACAGTAGCACAGATACGCAGTATTTT	CASLEDSSTDTQYF
TRBJ1-2	TRBD1	-	TRBV20-1	TGCAGTGCCAAGGACAGGGCCTCGTATGGCTACACCTTC	CSAKDRASYGYTF
TRBJ2-5	-	once	TRBV4-1	TGCGCCAGCAGCCAACCGCCGCCCGGGGAGACCCAGTACTTC	CASSQPPPGETQYF
TRBJ2-5	TRBD2	-	TRBV5-1	TGCGCCAGCAGCGCCGGGACTAGCGGGAGGGCCAAAGAGACCCAGTACTTC	CASSAGTSGRAKETQYF
TRBJ2-7	-	few	TRBV4-3	TGCGCCAGCAGCCAAGATTCTCTCGGACTTACCTCCTACGAGCAGTACTTC	CASSQDSLGLTSYEQYF
TRBJ2-5	-	-	TRBV6-2/TRBV6-3	TGTGCCAGCAGTTACTACGGGGACCAGTACTTC	CASSYYGDQYF
TRBJ1-6	TRBD1	-	TRBV20-1	TGCAGTGCTAGAGATGGACAGGGGAGCTCCTATAATTCACCCCTCCACTTT	CSARDGQGSSYNSPLHF
TRBJ2-5	TRBD2	-	TRBV6-2/TRBV6-3	TGTGCCAGCAGTCACCCCGGGACTAGCGAGACCCAGTACTTC	CASSHPGTSETQYF
TRBJ1-5	-	few	TRBV28	TGTGCCAGTCGAAAGGGGTATAGCAATCAGCCCCAGCATTTT	CASRKGYSNQPQHF
TRBJ2-7	-	-	TRBV19	TGTGCCAGTAGTCCGAGACCACCGACCTCCTACGAGCAGTACTTC	CASSPRPPTSYEQYF
TRBJ2-1	TRBD1	-	TRBV3-1	TGTGCCAGCAGCCAACACGACAGGGGCGACTACAATGAGCAGTTCTTC	CASSQHDRGDYNEQFF
TRBJ2-1	TRBD2	-	TRBV11-2	TGTGCCAGCAGCCTATCTAGCGGGAGGTCTTCGCGGGAGCAGTTCTTC	CASSLSSGRSSREQFF
TRBJ2-2	-	few	TRBV4-3	TGCGCCAGCAGCCAAGAGGGGGACGGGGAGCTGTTTTTT	CASSQEGDGELFF
TRBJ1-5	-	many	TRBV20-1	TGCAGTGCTAGAGATAGCAATCAGCCCCAGCATTTT	CSARDSNQPQHF
TRBJ1-1	TRBD1	-	TRBV13	TGTGCCAGCAGCTCCCAGGGGGGGGGAACTGAAGCTTTCTTT	CASSSQGGGTEAFF
TRBJ2-7	TRBD1	many	TRBV5-1	TGCGCCAGCAGCTTTCCTTCGACAGGGTCCTACGAGCAGTACTTC	CASSFPSTGSYEQYF
TRBJ2-3	-	few	TRBV20-1	TGCAGTGCTAGAGGAGGAATAGCCCAAAGAGATACGCAGTATTTT	CSARGGIAQRDTQYF
TRBJ2-4	-	-	TRBV12-3/TRBV12-4	TGTGCCAGCACTCCCCTCGGGATTCTAGCCAAAAACATTCAGTACTTC	CASTPLGILAKNIQYF
TRBJ2-1	-	few	TRBV7-2	TGTGCCAGCAGGTTGGCGGGGACCTACAATGAGCAGTTCTTC	CASRLAGTYNEQFF
TRBJ1-3	-	few	TRBV18	TGTGCCAGCTCACCATTCCCTGCCGACTCTGGAAACACCATATATTTT	CASSPFPADSGNTIYF
TRBJ1-5	TRBD1	-	TRBV30	TGTGCCTGGACCGGACAGGGCAATCAGCCCCAGCATTTT	CAWTGQGNQPQHF
TRBJ2-7	-	few	TRBV12-3/TRBV12-4	TGTGCCAGCACTTGGGGCGGCGAGCAGTACTTC	CASTWGGEQYF
TRBJ2-3	-	-	TRBV5-1	TGCGCCAGCAGTAACCGGGGAGGCACAGATACGCAGTATTTT	CASSNRGGTDTQYF
TRBJ2-5	-	few	TRBV28	TGTGCCAGCAGTTTTTGGACAAGAGAGACCCAGTACTTC	CASSFWTRETQYF
TRBJ2-7	-	many	TRBV20-1	TGCAGTGCGCCTCTAATGGGGGCGGCCGAGCAGTACTTC	CSAPLMGAAEQYF
TRBJ2-3	TRBD2	-	TRBV4-1	TGCGCCAGCAGCCAAGTTAAAGGCGGGGGAGATACGCAGTATTTT	CASSQVKGGGDTQYF
TRBJ1-2	-	few	TRBV28	TGTGCCAGCACTAGGGGTTTTAACTATGGCTACACCTTC	CASTRGFNYGYTF
TRBJ2-4	-	-	TRBV15	TGTGCCACCAGCAGTCTCACAGGGTTCAACATTCAGTACTTC	CATSSLTGFNIQYF
TRBJ1-2	-	many	TRBV12-3/TRBV12-4	TGTGCCAGCAGTCTGACGGTAGCTAACTATGGCTACACCTTC	CASSLTVANYGYTF
TRBJ2-1	-	-	TRBV5-1	TGCGCCACCTCGGGAACCTCCTACAATGAGCAGTTCTTC	CATSGTSYNEQFF
TRBJ1-5	-	-	TRBV5-6	TGTGCCAGCAGCTTTAGAAGGGGTCAGCCCCAGCATTTT	CASSFRRGQPQHF
TRBJ2-5	TRBD2	-	TRBV7-9	TGTGCCAGCAGCTTAGTAGCGGGGGGGACTCCGGGGACCCAGTACTTC	CASSLVAGGTPGTQYF
TRBJ2-3	-	-	TRBV6-2/TRBV6-3	TGTGCCAGCAGTTACTTGGACTCTCGAGCAGATACGCAGTATTTT	CASSYLDSRADTQYF
TRBJ2-7	-	-	TRBV6-2/TRBV6-3	TGTGCCAGCAGTCTTGCCGGCGGCGGGATAGGGGACGAGCAGTACTTC	CASSLAGGGIGDEQYF
TRBJ2-5	TRBD2	few	TRBV5-1	TGCGCCAGCAGCTTGGAGCCTAGCGGGAGCGGAGAGACCCAGTACTTC	CASSLEPSGSGETQYF
TRBJ2-1	-	few	TRBV12-3/TRBV12-4	TGTGCCAGCAGTTGGACAGAACCAACAAGGGATGAGCAGTTCTTC	CASSWTEPTRDEQFF
TRBJ2-7	TRBD2	-	TRBV19	TGTGCCAGTAGTGCCCCCGGGACTAGCAACGAGCAGTACTTC	CASSAPGTSNEQYF
TRBJ2-3	-	many	TRBV7-2	TGTGCCAGCAGCCCAGGGTATAGCAGGGTAGATACGCAGTATTTT	CASSPGYSRVDTQYF
TRBJ2-1	TRBD2	many	TRBV27	TGTGCCAGCAGGCCCATAATTGGACTAGCGGGGTCGCATGAGCAGTTCTTC	CASRPIIGLAGSHEQFF
TRBJ1-1	-	-	TRBV20-1	TGCAGTGCTAGAGTAGGACACATGAACACTGAAGCTTTCTTT	CSARVGHMNTEAFF
TRBJ2-5	-	-	TRBV7-9	TGTGCCAGCAGCTTAGTTGGGACCAGAGTGACCCAGTACTTC	CASSLVGTRVTQYF
TRBJ2-7	TRBD2	once	TRBV5-1	TGCGCCAGCACCTCCGGGACTAGCGTTGAGCAGTACTTC	CASTSGTSVEQYF